This TCR beta chain was captured in a study of cytomegalovirus exposure and HLA in healthy donors. About the research overall: Later analysis reported that the 120 validation repertoires shared the platform of the approximately 690 first-cohort repertoires.

CDR1 is SGHNT and CDR2 is YENEEA in the germline V gene. CDR3 length: 15 residues. V trimming: 4 bases; J trimming: 6 bases; junction bases outside the gene matches: 9. For this clone: Its antigen is unknown.

Sequencing used immunoSEQ multiplex PCR; TCRdb keeps in-frame clones, though not all of them. The repertoire includes about 110,000 clones, about 85% of them detected once, and approximately 3% sits in the top ten. General study results and limits: There were some 150 TCR beta chains listed as cytomegalovirus-associated. Researchers reported that a few CMV-associated chains were confirmed in vitro as CMV antigen-specific.

Donors came from a validation cohort of 95 to 150 subjects, distinct from the first 666-subject cohort. Sequenced sample: PBMCs. The origin of this receptor is a woman aged 18-29 years in good health and CMV-seronegative. V usage is TRBV11-3 and J usage is TRBJ2-7; 10 bases match TRBD1. The CDR3 spells CASSSRDRGPAEQYF. CDR3 sequence (DNA): TGTGCCAGCAGCTCCCGGGACAGGGGTCCGGCCGAGCAGTACTTC. Drawing the rest from reference TRBV11-3 and TRBJ2-7, the complete variable domain is EAGVVQSPRYKIIEKKQPVAFWCNPISGHNTLYWYLQNLGQGPELLIRYENEEAVDDSQLPKDRFSAERLKGVDSTLKIQPAELGDSAVYLCASSSRDRGPAEQYFGPGTRLTVT.